This entry features one TCR beta chain sequence. What it binds is unknown. The CDR3 has 13 residues. The germline CDR1 and CDR2 sequences are SGHRS and YFSETQ. V gave up 0 bases and J gave up 1 base, with 4 bases separating them. This specimen comes from a study of post-analysis software for immune sequencing data. Carried by the TCR beta cDNA libraries were unique molecular identifiers. MiXCR was run by TCRdb on the PCR reads, yielding one entry per CDR3 protein. The sample carries approximately 690,000 distinct CDR3 sequences, roughly three fifths recorded once. Study-wide findings and caveats: Patients had higher frequencies than controls of a handful of TRBV segments, including TRBV5-6, TRBV5-1 and TRBV20-1.

The V gene is TRBV5-1, the J gene TRBJ1-1; no clear D gene. Sample: blood. The clonotype was recovered from a girl aged 2 to 9 with multiple sclerosis. CDR3 nucleotides: TGCGCCAGCAGCTTGGAACCGAACACTGAAGCTTTCTTT. Encoded protein: CASSLEPNTEAFF.